Listed below are T cell receptor beta chains from one sample, sequenced in a study of blood T cell repertoires in COVID-19. Assay used: immunoSEQ multiplex PCR; TCRdb lists only in-frame clones, some missing. Here the sample spans about 190,000 clones, around nine tenths being singletons. Sequenced: peripheral blood. These receptors originate from a man aged 25 to 45 with acute or convalescent COVID-19. CDR3s leave out the opening cysteine and the closing phenylalanine or tryptophan. The D gene is left open where the match is weak.

>.|TRBV18|TRBJ1-3|12
ASGQQNSGNTIY
>.|TRBV11-2|TRBJ2-2|11
ASSFNTPAELF
>.|TRBV11-1|TRBJ2-1|12
ASSRDTGYNEQF
>.|TRBV9|TRBJ1-1|14
ASSVYRGFMNTEAF
>TRBD1|TRBV7-9|TRBJ2-7|11
ASTGTGGYEQY
>.|TRBV30|TRBJ1-6|12
AWSGLGGFSPLH
>.|TRBV28|TRBJ1-2|11
ASTIQGDYGYT
>TRBD1|TRBV28|TRBJ2-7|19
ASSLWDRTGPPARTKAEQY
>TRBD2|TRBV24-1|TRBJ2-7|12
ATSDPSGGYEQY
>.|TRBV28|TRBJ1-4|12
ASSLGQLNEKLF
>.|TRBV11-2|TRBJ2-3|11
ASSQGRGDTQY
>TRBD2|TRBV5-1|TRBJ2-7|14
ASSLGSAGGSYEQY
>.|TRBV2|TRBJ1-3|13
ASRARRNSGNTIY
>TRBD1|TRBV30|TRBJ1-4|12
AWSPGTGDEKLF
>TRBD2|TRBV9|TRBJ2-4|16
ASSVGVAGGSAKNIQY
>.|TRBV30|TRBJ1-1|12
AWSTFFSGPEAF
>TRBD2|TRBV6-5|TRBJ2-7|13
ASSGSSGRVYEQY
>.|TRBV18|TRBJ1-6|11
ASRDFYNSPLH
>.|TRBV12-3/TRBV12-4|TRBJ2-3|11
ASSFLGADTQY
>TRBD2|TRBV18|TRBJ2-3|13
ASRPIAGGADTQY
>.|TRBV28|TRBJ2-7|10
ASGIRVSGQY
>TRBD1|TRBV2|TRBJ2-3|12
ASRGDRSTDTQY
>TRBD1|TRBV11-2|TRBJ2-7|13
ASSQSSGTGVEQY
>.|TRBV9|TRBJ1-4|14
ASSVSIGAGSEKLF
>.|TRBV5-6|TRBJ1-2|15
ASSLVGQPPSNYGYT
>TRBD1|TRBV5-1|TRBJ1-6|15
ASSFGQGASSGGTLH
>.|TRBV5-6|TRBJ2-3|13
ASSLVSVSTDTQY
>.|TRBV5-1|TRBJ1-3|14
ASASGAGGSGNTIY
>TRBD1|TRBV30|TRBJ1-5|13
AWSSTGTGYQPQH
>.|TRBV28|TRBJ2-7|10
ASRAGKGEQY
>TRBD1|TRBV5-1|TRBJ1-2|16
ASSLERPGQPGVYGYT
>.|TRBV4-1|TRBJ1-2|15
ASSQSRGMSRADGYT
>.|TRBV10-3|TRBJ1-1|11
AISPTENTEAF
>TRBD2|TRBV9|TRBJ2-1|13
ASSVSGSSYNEQF
>.|TRBV5-6|TRBJ1-4|13
ASSFWGSRLGKLF
>TRBD1|TRBV7-2|TRBJ1-4|12
ASKEGAGNEKLF
>.|TRBV30|TRBJ2-1|13
AWSQGLSSYNEQF
>.|TRBV13|TRBJ1-3|11
ASSLGFRDTIY
>TRBD1|TRBV7-2|TRBJ1-2|13
ASSSGQAIPYGYT
>TRBD2|TRBV27|TRBJ2-3|14
ASSFLAGGITDTQY
>TRBD2|TRBV28|TRBJ2-7|13
ASEFGLAGSYEQY
>TRBD1|TRBV9|TRBJ1-2|12
ASSPGTANYGYT
>.|TRBV6-5|TRBJ1-1|12
ASRYGDANTEAF
>TRBD1|TRBV2|TRBJ1-1|12
ASRTTGDLTEAF
>TRBD1|TRBV19|TRBJ1-2|12
ASTQDRGRGGYT
>TRBD2|TRBV14|TRBJ2-1|14
ASSGLLGLAGGEQF
>TRBD2|TRBV7-9|TRBJ2-3|13
ASSFGSGARGTQY
>.|TRBV6-1|TRBJ1-5|11
ASSEDRNQPQH
>TRBD1|TRBV12-3/TRBV12-4|TRBJ1-1|11
ASSLGTGLVAF
>TRBD2|TRBV5-4|TRBJ2-3|14
ASSLLLSGSRYTQY
>.|TRBV4-1|TRBJ2-7|17
ASSQGPARRGRRSYEQY
>.|TRBV6-5|TRBJ2-5|11
ASTAQVQETQY
>.|TRBV21-1|TRBJ1-3|16
ASSPLSLQGTSGNTIY
>.|TRBV15|TRBJ1-1|12
ATSIVRGNTEAF